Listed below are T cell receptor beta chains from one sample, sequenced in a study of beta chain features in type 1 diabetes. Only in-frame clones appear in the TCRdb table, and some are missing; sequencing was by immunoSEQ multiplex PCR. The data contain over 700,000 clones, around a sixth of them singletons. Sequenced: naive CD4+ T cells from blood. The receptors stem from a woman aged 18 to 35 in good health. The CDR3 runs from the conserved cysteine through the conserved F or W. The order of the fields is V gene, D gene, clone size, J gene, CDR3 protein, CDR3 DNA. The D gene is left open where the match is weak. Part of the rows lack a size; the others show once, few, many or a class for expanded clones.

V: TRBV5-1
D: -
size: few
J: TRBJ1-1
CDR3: CASSLDRGRNTEAFF
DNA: TGCGCCAGCAGCTTGGATCGGGGGCGGAACACTGAAGCTTTCTTT

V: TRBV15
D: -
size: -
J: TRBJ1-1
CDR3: CATSRELGVEAFF
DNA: TGTGCCACCAGCAGAGAATTGGGGGTTGAAGCTTTCTTT

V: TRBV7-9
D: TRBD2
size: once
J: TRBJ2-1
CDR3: CASSGGSSYNEQFF
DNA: TGTGCCAGCAGCGGCGGGAGCTCCTACAATGAGCAGTTCTTC

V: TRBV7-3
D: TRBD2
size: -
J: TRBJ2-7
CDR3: CASSLGASTSGSYEQYF
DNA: TGTGCCAGCAGCTTAGGTGCCTCGACTAGCGGCTCCTACGAGCAGTACTTC

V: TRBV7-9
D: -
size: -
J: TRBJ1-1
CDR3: CASRYAGRNMNTEAFF
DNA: TGTGCCAGCAGATACGCAGGGCGAAACATGAACACTGAAGCTTTCTTT

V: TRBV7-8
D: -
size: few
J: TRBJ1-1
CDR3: CASSRYMNTEAFF
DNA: TGTGCCAGCAGCAGGTATATGAACACTGAAGCTTTCTTT

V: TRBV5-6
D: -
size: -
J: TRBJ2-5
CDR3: CASSLASARGQETQYF
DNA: TGTGCCAGCAGCTTGGCCAGTGCGCGCGGCCAAGAGACCCAGTACTTC

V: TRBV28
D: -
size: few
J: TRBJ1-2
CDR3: CASSFGSGGSQGRYTF
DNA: TGTGCCAGCAGTTTCGGAAGCGGGGGGTCTCAGGGACGCTACACCTTC

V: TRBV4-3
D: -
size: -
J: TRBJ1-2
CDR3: CASSQGAPLLYGYTF
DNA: TGCGCCAGCAGCCAAGGGGCGCCGTTGCTCTATGGCTACACCTTC

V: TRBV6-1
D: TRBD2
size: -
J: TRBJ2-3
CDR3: CASREAGGPTDTQYF
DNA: TGTGCCAGCAGAGAAGCGGGAGGGCCTACAGATACGCAGTATTTT

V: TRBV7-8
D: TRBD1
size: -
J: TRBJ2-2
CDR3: CASSPRPGQGTGELFF
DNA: TGTGCCAGCAGCCCCCGGCCGGGACAGGGGACCGGGGAGCTGTTTTTT

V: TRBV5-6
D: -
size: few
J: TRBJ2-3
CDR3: CASSLEVADTDTQYF
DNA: TGTGCCAGCAGCTTGGAAGTAGCCGACACAGATACGCAGTATTTT

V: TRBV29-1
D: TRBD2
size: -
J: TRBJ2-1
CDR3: CSVEKAGGYNEQFF
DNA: TGCAGCGTTGAAAAAGCGGGAGGTTACAATGAGCAGTTCTTC

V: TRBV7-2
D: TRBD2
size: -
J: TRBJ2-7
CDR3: CASSLGGTSGAYEQYF
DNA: TGTGCCAGCAGCTTAGGGGGGACTAGCGGGGCCTACGAGCAGTACTTC

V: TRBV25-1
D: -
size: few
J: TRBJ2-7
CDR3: CASSGRAGVINEQYF
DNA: TGTGCCAGCAGTGGGAGGGCAGGGGTGATAAACGAGCAGTACTTC

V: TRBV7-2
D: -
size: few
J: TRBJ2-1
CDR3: CASSFGVGGEQFF
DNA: TGTGCCAGCAGCTTCGGCGTTGGGGGTGAGCAGTTCTTC

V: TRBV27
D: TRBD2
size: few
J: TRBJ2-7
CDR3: CASSLSRIAGAEQYF
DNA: TGTGCCAGCAGTTTATCCCGGATAGCGGGAGCCGAGCAGTACTTC

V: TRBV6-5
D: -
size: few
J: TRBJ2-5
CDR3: CASSYRGKETQYF
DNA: TGTGCCAGCAGTTACCGCGGTAAAGAGACCCAGTACTTC

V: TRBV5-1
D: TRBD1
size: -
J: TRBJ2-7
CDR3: CASSKTGGSYEQYF
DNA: TGCGCCAGCAGCAAAACAGGGGGCTCCTACGAGCAGTACTTC

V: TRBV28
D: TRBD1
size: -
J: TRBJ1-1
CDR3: CASRQRDRFTEAFF
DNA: TGTGCCAGCAGACAACGGGACAGGTTCACTGAAGCTTTCTTT

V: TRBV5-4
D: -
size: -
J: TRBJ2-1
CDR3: CASGTSSSYNEQFF
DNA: TGTGCCAGCGGGACTTCGAGCTCCTACAATGAGCAGTTCTTC

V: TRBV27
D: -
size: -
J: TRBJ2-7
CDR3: CASSLGSGFGGFMEQYF
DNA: TGTGCCAGCAGTTTAGGCTCGGGTTTCGGAGGGTTTATGGAGCAGTACTTC

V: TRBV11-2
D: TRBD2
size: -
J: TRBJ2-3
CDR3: CASSRSASGVSTDTQYF
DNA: TGTGCCAGCAGCCGTTCGGCGAGCGGGGTCAGCACAGATACGCAGTATTTT

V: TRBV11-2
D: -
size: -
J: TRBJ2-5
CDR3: CASSSGPTLGETQYF
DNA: TGTGCCAGCAGCTCGGGTCCGACGTTAGGCGAGACCCAGTACTTC

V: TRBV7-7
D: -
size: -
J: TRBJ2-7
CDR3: CASSRDSNSYEQYF
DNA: TGTGCTAGCAGCCGAGACAGTAACTCCTACGAGCAGTACTTC

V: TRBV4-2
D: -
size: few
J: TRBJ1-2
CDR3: CASSQEGREVGYTF
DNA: TGTGCCAGCAGCCAAGAAGGAAGGGAAGTTGGCTACACCTTC

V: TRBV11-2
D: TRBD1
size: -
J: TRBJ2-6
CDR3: CASSLDDRAPGANVLTF
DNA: TGTGCCAGCAGCTTAGATGACAGGGCGCCTGGGGCCAACGTCCTGACTTTC

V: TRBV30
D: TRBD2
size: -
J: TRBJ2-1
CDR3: CAWTNPYLAGSNNEQFF
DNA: TGTGCCTGGACTAACCCGTATCTAGCGGGATCTAACAATGAGCAGTTCTTC

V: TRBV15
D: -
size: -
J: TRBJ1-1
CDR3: CATSRDVVNTEAFF
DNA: TGTGCCACCAGCAGAGATGTAGTGAACACTGAAGCTTTCTTT